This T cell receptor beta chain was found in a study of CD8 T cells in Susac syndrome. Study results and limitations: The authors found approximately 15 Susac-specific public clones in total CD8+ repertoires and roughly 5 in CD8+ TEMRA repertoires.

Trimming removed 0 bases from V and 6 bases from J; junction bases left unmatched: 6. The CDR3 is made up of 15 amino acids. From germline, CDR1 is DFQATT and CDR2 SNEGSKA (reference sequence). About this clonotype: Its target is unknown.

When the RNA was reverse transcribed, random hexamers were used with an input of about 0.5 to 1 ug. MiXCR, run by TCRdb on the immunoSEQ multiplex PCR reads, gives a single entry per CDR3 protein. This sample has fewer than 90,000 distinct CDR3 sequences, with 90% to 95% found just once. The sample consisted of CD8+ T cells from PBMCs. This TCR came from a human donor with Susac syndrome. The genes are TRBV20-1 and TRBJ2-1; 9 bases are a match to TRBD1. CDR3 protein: CSARDGQGRTNEQFF. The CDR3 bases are TGCAGTGCTAGAGATGGACAGGGGAGAACCAATGAGCAGTTCTTC.